The T cell receptor beta chain under discussion was sequenced for a study of regulatory dendritic cells for organ transplantation. Overall study: Monocytes received vitamin D3 on days 0 and 4, IL-10 on day 4. Overall study results and limits: The authors noted considerable between-person heterogeneity in alloreactive memory CD8+ cells. Memory CD8+ clonal expansion seemed more limited with regulatory than mature dendritic cells.

Allogeneic regulatory or mature dendritic cells were co-cultured for less than six days with CFSE-labeled sorted T cells at 1:10. As concerns this clone: Its target is not known.

TCRdb's copy holds only in-frame clones and misses some; the assay was immunoSEQ multiplex PCR. The table shows about 11,000 clones, with roughly 70% occurring only once. The CDR3 has 14 amino acids. Trimming stripped 6 bases from V and 0 bases from J, with 12 bases between. Germline loops: CDR1 MNHNS, CDR2 SASEGT. Sequenced material: memory CD4+ T cells from blood cultured with regulatory dendritic cells. Subset specified: CD45RO+ memory T cells. The TCR comes from a human donor in good health. The gene calls are TRBV6-1 and TRBJ2-7; D call uncertain. The CDR3 bases are TGTGCCAGCAGGATTCAGGCAAACTCCTACGAGCAGTACTTC. This encodes CASRIQANSYEQYF.